Listed here are 17 T cell receptor beta chains from one sample, sequenced in a study of cytomegalovirus exposure and HLA in healthy donors. Primers included in the PCR were 60 Vbeta and 13 Jbeta primers. TCRdb's copy holds only in-frame clones and misses some; the assay was immunoSEQ multiplex PCR. The repertoire holds around 140,000 clones, with approximately 84% as singletons. Sequencing was carried out using PBMCs. The source is a woman aged 55-75 years in good health and CMV-seropositive.

The J gene is TRBJ2-4, the V gene TRBV28, with TRBD2 identical over 12 bases. The CDR3 loop spans 18 amino acids. Germline values: CDR1 MDHEN, CDR2 SYDVKM. Trimming cost V 3 bases and J 8 bases; bases outside gene matches: 14. The CDR3 protein is CASSLTPGGLAGSYIQYF. The CDR3 DNA is TGTGCCAGCAGTTTGACCCCAGGGGGACTAGCGGGCTCTTACATTCAGTACTTC. The complete variable domain, with remaining parts taken from reference TRBV28 and TRBJ2-4, reads DVKVTQSSRYLVKRTGEKVFLECVQDMDHENMFWYRQDPGLGLRLIYFSYDVKMKEKGDIPEGYSVSREKKERFSLILESASTNQTSMYLCASSLTPGGLAGSYIQYFGAGTRLSVL.

In regard to this clone: Relative to the germline gene, one junction end is altered; a read error may explain this. DNA of the CDR3: TGTGCCACCAGCAGGGACGGGGGATCGGAGCAGTGCTTC. It yields the protein CATSRDGGSEQCF. The chain recombines TRBV15 with TRBJ2-7, with a possible D match to TRBD2 (6 bases). The CDR3 runs 13 residues. Germline loops: CDR1 LNHNV, CDR2 YYDKDF (reference sequence).

The chain combines TRBV2 with TRBJ1-4; possible D gene TRBD1, 5 bases. V was clipped by 6 bases and J by 4 bases, with 12 bases between them. Germline CDR1 reads SNHLY; CDR2 reads FYNNEI. This CDR3 has 14 residues. CDR3 DNA sequence: TGTGCCAGCAGGGAGGGGTACCTTAATGAAAAACTGTTTTTT. Protein: CASREGYLNEKLFF.

This chain links TRBV28 with TRBJ2-7; no firm D call. The CDR3 consists of 17 residues. The germline V gene encodes CDR1 MDHEN and CDR2 SYDVKM. V lost 7 bases, J lost 7 bases, and 29 bases lay in between. In DNA form, the CDR3 reads TGTGCCAGCACCCCACCACACCAAAAGTTCACTTCGGGTGAGCAGTACTTC. Its protein product is CASTPPHQKFTSGEQYF.

The chain couples TRBV6-1 to TRBJ2-2, with D tentatively TRBD1 (5 bases). The DNA matches TRBJ1-3 better at its end, which makes the J call doubtful. There are 16 residues in the CDR3. Germline lookup yields CDR1 MNHNS and CDR2 SASEGT. CDR3 residues: CASSGWGPLSGNTIYF. CDR3 DNA sequence: TGTGCCAGCAGTGGGTGGGGCCCCCTCTCTGGAAACACCATATATTTT.

V and J are TRBV18 and TRBJ1-1; perhaps TRBD1 as D (5 bases). The V and J ends lost 5 bases and 3 bases respectively, with 13 bases between them. Germline values: CDR1 KGHSH, CDR2 LQKENI. The CDR3 spans 14 residues. The CDR3 loop is CASSSTDTDTEAFF. The CDR3 nucleotides are TGTGCCAGCTCATCGACAGATACCGACACTGAAGCTTTCTTT.

J is TRBJ2-1 and V is TRBV28, with TRBD1 as a possible D gene (5 bases). The germline CDR1 and CDR2 sequences are MDHEN and SYDVKM. This CDR3 is built from 13 residues. The V end lost 4 bases, the J end lost 3 bases, and 7 bases lay between the germline ends. The CDR3 sequence: CASSSDSYNEQFF. Written as DNA, the CDR3 is TGTGCCAGCAGTTCCGACAGCTACAATGAGCAGTTCTTC.

This chain uses TRBV19 with TRBJ2-5, with 7 bases fitting TRBD2. There are 13 residues in the CDR3. Trimming took 1 base from V and 5 from J; bases not matched to a gene: 1. Germline-derived CDR1 and CDR2 are LNHDA and SQIVND (reference sequence). This chain's CDR3 is CASSIGGGETQYF. The CDR3 region has the DNA TGTGCCAGTAGTATAGGGGGAGGGGAGACCCAGTACTTC.

This chain joins TRBV2 and TRBJ2-7; 10 bases fit TRBD1. The J segment lost 4 bases and the V segment lost 5 bases, leaving 8 bases of the junction unmatched. Germline values: CDR1 SNHLY, CDR2 FYNNEI. The CDR3 is 15 residues long. For the CDR3, the DNA is TGTGCCAGCAGTCCACGGACAGGGGGATTATACGAGCAGTACTTC. Translated: CASSPRTGGLYEQYF.

The chain recombines TRBV15 with TRBJ2-5; 11 bases match TRBD2. Germline assignment: CDR1 LNHNV and CDR2 YYDKDF (reference sequence). The V gene end was trimmed by 0 bases and the J gene end by 5 bases; junction bases not matched to a gene: 2. The CDR3 has 15 amino acids. CDR3 DNA sequence: TGTGCCACCAGCAGAGACGGGACTAGCGGTGAGACCCAGTACTTC. The encoded protein is CATSRDGTSGETQYF.

The J gene is TRBJ2-7, the V gene TRBV5-1; TRBD2 aligns across 9 bases. Germline CDR1 and CDR2: SGHRS and YFSETQ. The CDR3 extends over 14 amino acids. J was trimmed by 4 bases and V by 4 bases; bases with no gene match: 6. The CDR3, as DNA: TGCGCCAGCAGCAAAAGCGGGGGGAGTTACGAGCAGTACTTC. The encoded protein is CASSKSGGSYEQYF.

This chain joins TRBV2 and TRBJ2-1; TRBD2 agrees at 9 bases. The V gene end was trimmed by 7 bases and the J gene end by 0 bases; junction bases not matched to a gene: 10. Germline V gives CDR1 SNHLY, CDR2 FYNNEI. This CDR3 is 17 amino acids long. CDR3 bases: TGTGCCAGCATGGTGGGCCTAGCGGGATCCTCCTACAATGAGCAGTTCTTC. It specifies CASMVGLAGSSYNEQFF. The full variable domain, its missing parts supplied by reference TRBV2 and TRBJ2-1, is EPEVTQTPSHQVTQMGQEVILRCVPISNHLYFYWYRQILGQKVEFLVSFYNNEISEKSEIFDDQFSVERPDGSNFTLKIRSTKLEDSAMYFCASMVGLAGSSYNEQFFGPGTRLTVL.

J is TRBJ1-3 and V is TRBV19, with D possibly being TRBD1 (6 bases). This CDR3 contains 16 residues. The germline CDR1 and CDR2 sequences are LNHDA and SQIVND (reference sequence). The ends were cut back, 7 bases at V and 4 bases at J, with 20 bases in the middle. The CDR3 DNA reads as TGTGCCAGTATCGATCCAAGGGGTGGACAGGGAAACACCATATATTTT. Protein product: CASIDPRGGQGNTIYF. Filled out from reference TRBV19 and TRBJ1-3, the complete variable domain reads DGGITQSPKYLFRKEGQNVTLSCEQNLNHDAMYWYRQDPGQGLRLIYYSQIVNDFQKGDIAEGYSVSREKKESFPLTVTSAQKNPTAFYLCASIDPRGGQGNTIYFGEGSWLTVV.

J is TRBJ2-4 and V is TRBV18; 7 bases line up with TRBD1. Germline V gives CDR1 KGHSH, CDR2 LQKENI. V was clipped by 8 bases and J by 5 bases; unmatched bases: 3. CDR3 length: 12 residues. CDR3 in DNA: TGTGCCAGCATCGGACAGGAAAACATTCAGTACTTC. Protein: CASIGQENIQYF.

The CDR3 region has the DNA TGTGCCAGCAGCTTTAGCGGGGGCGGGTACAATGAGCAGTTCTTC. The encoded protein is CASSFSGGGYNEQFF. This chain joins TRBV5-4 and TRBJ2-1; 9 bases are shared with TRBD2. Germline V CDR1 and CDR2: SGHNT, YYREEE (reference sequence). V lost 2 bases and J lost 4; bases outside the gene matches: 4. The length of the CDR3 is 15 residues.

The chain employs TRBV6-5 and TRBJ1-1; a possible D gene is TRBD1 (5 bases). This CDR3 is 15 amino acids long. The ends were cut back, 5 bases at V and 2 bases at J, with 15 bases in the middle. The germline CDR1 and CDR2 sequences are MNHEY and SVGAGI. The CDR3 region is CASSTKTDSNTEAFF. The CDR3 nucleotides read TGTGCCAGCAGTACCAAGACAGATTCCAACACTGAAGCTTTCTTT.

This clone has just one count. V is TRBV27 and J is TRBJ2-1, with TRBD2 matching over 7 bases. The V and J ends lost 5 bases and 0 bases, in that order; junction bases with no gene match: 7. The CDR3 totals 16 residues. In germline, CDR1 is MNHEY, CDR2 SMNVEV (reference sequence). This chain's CDR3 is CASSPTSVGSYNEQFF. The CDR3 nucleotides are TGTGCCAGCAGTCCCACTAGCGTCGGCTCCTACAATGAGCAGTTCTTC.